This T cell receptor (beta chain) was found in a study of shared clonotypes between healthy human individuals. In replicate PCRs of sorted subsets, roughly 190 ng DNA, roughly 31,000 T cell genomes, was used. Some clones are missing from TCRdb's copy, which holds only in-frame ones; the method was immunoSEQ multiplex PCR. Here the sample spans 750,000 to 1,000,000 clones, approximately 92% being singletons. Study-wide points: Generation probabilities of non-shared clonotypes were lower (relative to those shared by all four donors). Sharing across a handful of donors was seen in 4.5% to 6.5% of naive CD4 clonotypes. Naive subsets generally had larger estimated richness than memory subsets.

Naive CD8 cells were CD45RO-negative, positively selected for CCR7, excluding terminally differentiated effector memory CD45RA+ cells. The V and J ends lost 1 base and 5 bases respectively, with 14 bases between them. The CDR3 runs 15 residues. Germline V gene sequence: CDR1 SGHAT, CDR2 FQNNGV. About this clone itself: Its cognate antigen is unknown.

The receptor's source is a man younger than 40 in good health. Sequencing was performed on naive CD8+ T cells sorted from blood. The chain has TRBV11-2 and TRBJ2-5; TRBD1 or TRBD2 may be the D gene (6 bases each). CDR3 amino acids: CASSLGPGGVETQYF. The CDR3 bases are TGTGCCAGCAGCTTAGGTCCCGGGGGCGTTGAGACCCAGTACTTC.